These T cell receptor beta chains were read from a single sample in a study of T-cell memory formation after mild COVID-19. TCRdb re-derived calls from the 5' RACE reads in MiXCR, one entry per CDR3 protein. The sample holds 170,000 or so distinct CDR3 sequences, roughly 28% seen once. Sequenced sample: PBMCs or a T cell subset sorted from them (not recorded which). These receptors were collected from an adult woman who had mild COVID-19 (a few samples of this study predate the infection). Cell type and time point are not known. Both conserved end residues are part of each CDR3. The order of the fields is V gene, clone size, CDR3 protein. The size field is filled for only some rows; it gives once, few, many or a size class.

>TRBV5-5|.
CASSVPGQGDEKLFF
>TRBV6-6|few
CASTKGRRDQYF
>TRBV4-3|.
CASSQRISGGRAYNEQFF
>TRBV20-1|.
CSARDEGQGAFCNQPQHF
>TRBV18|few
CASSPQPSGTTGELFF
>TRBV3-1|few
CASSLRDLSYNEQFF
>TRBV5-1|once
CASSLGVTQRLSYTF
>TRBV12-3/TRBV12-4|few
CASSSLPRDRLRNIQYF
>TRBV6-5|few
CASSYLRTSRPGELFF
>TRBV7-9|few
CASSSGPEAFF
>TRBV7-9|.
CASRDRGLMAFF
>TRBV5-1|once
CASSLASGQNTEAFF
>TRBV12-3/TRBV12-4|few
CASSLGGDNGYTF
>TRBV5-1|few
CASSSRDKANQPQHF
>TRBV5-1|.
CASSLEDRGYEQYF
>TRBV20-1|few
CSAPGDQETQYF
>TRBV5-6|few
CASSLGQGAGETQYF
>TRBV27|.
CASSFHPRKRGFNFGDEQFF
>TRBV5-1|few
CASSLEIAGFKRGQFF
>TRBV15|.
CATSREDMGGGNQPQHF
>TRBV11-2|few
CASSLDLNSGAYNEQFF
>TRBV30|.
CAWSVWQGYTF
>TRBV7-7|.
CASSVSLGVTNEQFF
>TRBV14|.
CASSHFGGEQFF
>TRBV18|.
CASSPQGRDEQFF
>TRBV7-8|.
CASSLRWLADETQYF
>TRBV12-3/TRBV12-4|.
CASSPRGGIGYGYTF
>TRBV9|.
CASSVRTASYNEQFF
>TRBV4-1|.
CASSQSVTGLGEKLFF
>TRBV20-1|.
CSAPPRQGLGTDTQYF
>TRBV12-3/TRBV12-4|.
CASSFPDHTEAFF
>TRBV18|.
CASSPRSNEQFF
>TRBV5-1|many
CASSLNPGLANYEQYF
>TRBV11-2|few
CASSLEGDDQPQHF
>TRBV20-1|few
CSARGAWETQYF